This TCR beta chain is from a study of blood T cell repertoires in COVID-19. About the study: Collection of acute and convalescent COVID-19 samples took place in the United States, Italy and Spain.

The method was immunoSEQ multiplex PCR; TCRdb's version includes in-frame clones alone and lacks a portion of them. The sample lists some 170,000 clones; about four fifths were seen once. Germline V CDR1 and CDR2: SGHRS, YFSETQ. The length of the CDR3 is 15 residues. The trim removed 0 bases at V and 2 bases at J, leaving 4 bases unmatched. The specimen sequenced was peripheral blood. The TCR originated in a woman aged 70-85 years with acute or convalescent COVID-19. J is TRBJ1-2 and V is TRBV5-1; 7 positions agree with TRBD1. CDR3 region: CASSLDRGQNYGYTF. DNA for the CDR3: TGCGCCAGCAGCTTGGACAGGGGCCAAAACTATGGCTACACCTTC.